Listed below are T cell receptor beta chains from one sample, sequenced in a study of identical twins. TCRdb independently ran MiXCR on the 5' RACE reads; one entry per CDR3 protein. Of about 240,000 distinct CDR3 sequences listed, roughly 10% are singletons. The sample taken for sequencing was memory T cells sorted from blood. The receptors originated from a man in his fifties in good health. CDR3s include the opening cysteine and the closing phenylalanine or tryptophan.

TRBV14,TRBJ2-5,CASSSGGRETQYF
TRBV2,TRBJ2-5,CASSAWTAGDGETQYF
TRBV14,TRBJ2-1,CASSRYFSPSGPFYNEQFF
TRBV6-1,TRBJ2-5,CASTSGVLGETQYF
TRBV20-1,TRBJ2-3,CSATRTSGSSTDTQYF
TRBV9,TRBJ2-2,CASSVVDGELFF
TRBV11-3,TRBJ2-1,CASSPGPLRYNEQFF
TRBV20-1,TRBJ2-5,CSARDWGQGEETQYF
TRBV20-1,TRBJ2-2,CSALPLGTSGGLNTGELFF
TRBV11-3,TRBJ2-1,CASSFKRGDDEQFF
TRBV5-5,TRBJ2-7,CASSLGVGTSYEQYF
TRBV15,TRBJ2-1,CATSRVSFLGLRNEQFF
TRBV12-3/TRBV12-4,TRBJ2-1,CASSSLSGYNEQFF
TRBV20-1,TRBJ2-3,CSATDLGLPDTQYF
TRBV7-8,TRBJ1-6,CASSLGRDSHSPLHF
TRBV24-1,TRBJ2-1,CATSESGKLRYNEQFF
TRBV7-2,TRBJ2-7,CASSLLPFYEQYF
TRBV5-1,TRBJ1-1,CASSPQPTVTEAFF
TRBV7-9,TRBJ2-1,CASSLGAGLAGNEQFF
TRBV20-1,TRBJ2-2,CSVRVGGVGTGELFF
TRBV5-1,TRBJ2-5,CASSRTGTGQETQYF
TRBV29-1,TRBJ2-5,CSVCRGQGAQETQYF
TRBV5-1,TRBJ2-5,CASSLAAGEETQYF
TRBV29-1,TRBJ1-1,CSVVDGFEAFF
TRBV12-3/TRBV12-4,TRBJ2-2,CASSLDRAVSGELFF
TRBV30,TRBJ1-4,CAWRPKGGLRNEKLFF
TRBV20-1,TRBJ2-1,CSAMNRGRTSSYNEQFF
TRBV5-1,TRBJ2-3,CASTSLRGDTQYF
TRBV7-6,TRBJ2-3,CASSLNLAADTQYF
TRBV27,TRBJ1-2,CTSSSAGSKKGGYTF
TRBV20-1,TRBJ2-7,CSARDLLAGVGEQYF
TRBV5-5,TRBJ2-5,CASSLVPGLGVRETQYF
TRBV15,TRBJ2-7,CATSREGGTGLLEQYF
TRBV12-3/TRBV12-4,TRBJ2-2,CATQANGELFF
TRBV15,TRBJ1-2,CATSRDFRRDRGFRYGYTF
TRBV4-2,TRBJ2-3,CASSQELAGADTQYF
TRBV3-1,TRBJ1-2,CASSQRDRVYYTF
TRBV24-1,TRBJ2-7,CATSDSIRDRHSYEQYF
TRBV6-4,TRBJ2-5,CASSDDTSGSWWGQETQYF
TRBV4-3,TRBJ2-1,CASSRASGYHNEQFF
TRBV7-2,TRBJ2-1,CASSGRTGTYYNEQFF
TRBV28,TRBJ1-3,CASTEGTGNTIYF
TRBV20-1,TRBJ1-1,CSAPGTGSVNTEAFF
TRBV4-1,TRBJ2-3,CASSQALESGLAGSSDTQYF
TRBV4-1,TRBJ2-1,CASSQAPRLVDEQFF
TRBV7-7,TRBJ2-1,CASSQRDGEQFF
TRBV19,TRBJ1-4,CASQVTTNEKLFF
TRBV5-6,TRBJ2-7,CASSLEWGQGGYEQYF
TRBV5-6,TRBJ2-5,CASSLISGEETQYF
TRBV6-1,TRBJ2-1,CASSGQRHNEQFF
TRBV28,TRBJ2-3,CASSLRGGQVTDTQYF
TRBV28,TRBJ2-7,CAASFPTPRDLYEQYF
TRBV20-1,TRBJ1-2,CSAYIPGQGVAGYTF
TRBV20-1,TRBJ1-4,CSARVGRANEKLFF
TRBV19,TRBJ2-1,CASSGRLAGRYNEQFF
TRBV5-5,TRBJ1-4,CASSLEDRGWEKLFF
TRBV7-8,TRBJ2-7,CASSPTPLGAYEQYF
TRBV7-9,TRBJ2-1,CASSSRTNPSQFF
TRBV20-1,TRBJ2-3,CSARDLASGQYF